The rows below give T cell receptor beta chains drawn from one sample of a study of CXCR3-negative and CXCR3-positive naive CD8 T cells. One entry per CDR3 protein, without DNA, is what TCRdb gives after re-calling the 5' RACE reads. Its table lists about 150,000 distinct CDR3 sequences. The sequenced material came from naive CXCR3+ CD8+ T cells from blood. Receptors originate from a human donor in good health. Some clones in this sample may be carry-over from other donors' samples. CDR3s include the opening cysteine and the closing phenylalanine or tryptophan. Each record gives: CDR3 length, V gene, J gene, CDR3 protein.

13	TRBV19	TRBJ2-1	CASSPDRVDEQFF
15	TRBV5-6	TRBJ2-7	CASSLDPGPTYEQYF
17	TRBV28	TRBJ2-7	CASSLGVQTSIPYEQYF
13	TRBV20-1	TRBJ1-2	CSPKLDILYGYTF
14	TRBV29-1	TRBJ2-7	CSVEVGTLSYEQYF
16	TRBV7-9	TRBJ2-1	CASSVVAGTRSYEQFF
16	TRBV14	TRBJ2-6	CASSQDQRLGANVLTF
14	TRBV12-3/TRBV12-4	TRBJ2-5	CASSPRGHLETQYF
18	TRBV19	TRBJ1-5	CASSSPGTGGADNQPQHF
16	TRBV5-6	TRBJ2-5	CASSLFREEEKETQYF
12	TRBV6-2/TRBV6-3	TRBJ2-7	CASTNAAYEQYF
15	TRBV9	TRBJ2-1	CASSASLTSGSEQFF
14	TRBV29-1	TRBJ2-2	CSGRMDRDTGELFF
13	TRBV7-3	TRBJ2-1	CASSLTSYNEQFF
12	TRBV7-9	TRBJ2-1	CASSLGVREQFF
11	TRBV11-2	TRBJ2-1	CASKRANEQFF
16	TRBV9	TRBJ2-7	CASSVGRGGRSYEQYF
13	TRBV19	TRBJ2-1	CASRSGLYNEQFF
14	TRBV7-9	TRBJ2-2	CATGGAANTGELFF
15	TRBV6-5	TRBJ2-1	CASSYGTELYNEQFF
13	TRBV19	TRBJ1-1	CASNGGLHTEAFF
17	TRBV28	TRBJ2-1	CASSTYLAGESYNEQFF
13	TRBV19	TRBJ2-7	CASSRPGAHEQYF
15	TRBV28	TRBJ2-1	CASSLLRGLYNEQFF
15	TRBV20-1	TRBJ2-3	CSARVIAGYTDTQYF
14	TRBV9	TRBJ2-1	CASSVGPNPSEQFF
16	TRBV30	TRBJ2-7	CAWSVFEGRSSYEQYF
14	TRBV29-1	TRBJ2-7	CSVEPAGETYEQYF
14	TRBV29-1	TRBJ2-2	CSGWGQGSTGELFF
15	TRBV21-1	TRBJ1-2	CASSKEGQEVYGYTF
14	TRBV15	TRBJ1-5	CATSRDFVGQPQHF
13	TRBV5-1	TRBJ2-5	CASSVRYQETQYF
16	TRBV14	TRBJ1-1	CASSQGVGLLYTEAFF
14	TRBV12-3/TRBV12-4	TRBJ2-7	CASSTHLRPGEQYF
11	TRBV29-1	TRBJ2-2	CSVEFGGELFF
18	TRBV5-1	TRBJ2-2	CASSRFGAGQGRTGELFF
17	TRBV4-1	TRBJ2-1	CASSLRRQGPYYNEQFF
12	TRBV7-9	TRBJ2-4	CASSLGVASQYF
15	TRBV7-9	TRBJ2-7	CASSRTGTGGYEQYF
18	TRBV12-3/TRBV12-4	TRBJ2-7	CASSFESMAGAGVHEQYF
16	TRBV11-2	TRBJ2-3	CASSLQLAGAPDTQYF
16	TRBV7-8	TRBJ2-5	CASSSLPSGGRETQYF
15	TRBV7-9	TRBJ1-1	CASSPTGGMNTEAFF
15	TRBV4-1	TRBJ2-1	CASSQRTPTYNEQFF
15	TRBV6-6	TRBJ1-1	CASSYSLSFDTEAFF
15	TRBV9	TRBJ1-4	CASSATGASNEKLFF
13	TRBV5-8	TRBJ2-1	CASSSGLGTEQFF
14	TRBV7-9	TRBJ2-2	CASLGGPNTGELFF
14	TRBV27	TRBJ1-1	CASSFWEGNTEAFF
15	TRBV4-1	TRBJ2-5	CASSQLQGAGETQYF
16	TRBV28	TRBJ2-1	CASSPIGTSAYNEQFF
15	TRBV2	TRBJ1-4	CASSDRASPDEKLFF
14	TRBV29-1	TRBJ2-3	CSVEAGRSTDTQYF
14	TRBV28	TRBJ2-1	CASSWDVGRRVQFF
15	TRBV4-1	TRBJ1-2	CASSLSPREGNGYTF
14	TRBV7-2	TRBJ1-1	CASSPLGGNTEAFF
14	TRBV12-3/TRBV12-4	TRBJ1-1	CASTNGQGNTEAFF
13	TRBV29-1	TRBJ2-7	CSVADRGWGEQYF
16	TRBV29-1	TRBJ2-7	CSVELFLEGISYEQYF